These 4 T cell receptor beta chains were all obtained from the same sample, sequenced in a study of shared clonotypes between healthy human individuals. Profiled with immunoSEQ multiplex PCR; TCRdb holds only in-frame clones, not every one. The sample shows about 2.3 million clones, about nine tenths of them seen only once. Sequencing was done on a sample of naive CD4+ T cells from PBMCs. Subset specified: CD45RA+ positively selected. The receptors stem from a man aged 18-30 years in good health. Some clones in this sample may be carry-over from other donors' samples.

Comments on this clone: In the same sample, other DNA sequences code for this CDR3. In DNA form, the CDR3 reads TGTGCCTGGAGTCGCGGACAGAACACTGAAGCTTTCTTT. It is translated as CAWSRGQNTEAFF. This chain joins TRBV30 and TRBJ1-1; TRBD1 might be the D (5 bases). V was cut by 2 bases and J by 1 base, with 8 bases left in between. Looked up from germline, CDR1 is GTSNPN and CDR2 is SVGIG (reference sequence). The CDR3 has 13 amino acids.

The chain links TRBV18 to TRBJ1-1, with a tentative D call TRBD1 (6 bases). Trimming took 1 base from V and 0 from J, leaving 15 bases between them. CDR3 length equals 17 residues. Germline CDR1 KGHSH, CDR2 LQKENI. CDR3 DNA: TGTGCCAGCTCACCACGTCAGGGGCTATACATGAACACTGAAGCTTTCTTT. Translated, it gives CASSPRQGLYMNTEAFF.

The chain combines TRBV10-1 with TRBJ2-7, with 8 bases identical to TRBD1. The CDR3 has 15 residues. Germline CDR1 and CDR2: WNHNN and SYGVQD (reference sequence). V lost 0 bases to trimming and J lost 4 bases; unmatched junction nucleotides: 5. In DNA, the CDR3 is TGCGCCAGCAGTGAGTCGACCAGGGGGCTGTACGAGCAGTACTTC. It is translated as CASSESTRGLYEQYF.

Comment on this clone: Other DNA sequences from this sample encode an identical CDR3 as well. The rearrangement uses TRBV28 and TRBJ1-5; no firm D call. The CDR3 is made up of 12 amino acids. Germline V gene data show CDR1 as MDHEN and CDR2 as SYDVKM. Trimming stripped 6 bases from V and 4 bases from J, with 7 bases between. CDR3 in DNA: TGTGCCAGCAGGGTGGGGAATCAGCCCCAGCATTTT. This encodes CASRVGNQPQHF.